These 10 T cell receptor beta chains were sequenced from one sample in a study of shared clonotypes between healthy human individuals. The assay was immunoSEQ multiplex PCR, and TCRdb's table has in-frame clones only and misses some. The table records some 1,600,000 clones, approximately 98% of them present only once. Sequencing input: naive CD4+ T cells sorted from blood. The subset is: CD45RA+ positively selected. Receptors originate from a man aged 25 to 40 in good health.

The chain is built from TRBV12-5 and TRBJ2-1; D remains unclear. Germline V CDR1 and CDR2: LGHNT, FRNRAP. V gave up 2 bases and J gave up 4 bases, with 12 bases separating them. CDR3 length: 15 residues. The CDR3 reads CASGLNRPLYNEQFF. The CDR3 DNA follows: TGTGCTAGTGGTTTGAACCGGCCTTTGTACAATGAGCAGTTCTTC.

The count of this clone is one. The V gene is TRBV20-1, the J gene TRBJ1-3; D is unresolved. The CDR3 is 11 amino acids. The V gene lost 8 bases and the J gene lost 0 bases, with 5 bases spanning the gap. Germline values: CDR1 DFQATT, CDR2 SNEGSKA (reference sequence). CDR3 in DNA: TGCAGTCTATACTCTGGAAACACCATATATTTT. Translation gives CSLYSGNTIYF.

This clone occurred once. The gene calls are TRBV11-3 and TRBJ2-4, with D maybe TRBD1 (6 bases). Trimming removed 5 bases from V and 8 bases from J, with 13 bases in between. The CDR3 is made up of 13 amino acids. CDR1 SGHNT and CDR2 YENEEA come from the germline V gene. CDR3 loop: CASSTLTGHIQYF. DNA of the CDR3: TGTGCCAGCAGCACCTTGACAGGACACATTCAGTACTTC.

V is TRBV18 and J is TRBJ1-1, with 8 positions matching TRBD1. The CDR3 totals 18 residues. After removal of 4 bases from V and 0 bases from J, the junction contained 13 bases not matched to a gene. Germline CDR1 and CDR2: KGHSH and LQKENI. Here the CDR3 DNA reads TGTGCCAGCTCACAACTAACTCTAGGACAGGGAGTGAACACTGAAGCTTTCTTT. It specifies CASSQLTLGQGVNTEAFF.

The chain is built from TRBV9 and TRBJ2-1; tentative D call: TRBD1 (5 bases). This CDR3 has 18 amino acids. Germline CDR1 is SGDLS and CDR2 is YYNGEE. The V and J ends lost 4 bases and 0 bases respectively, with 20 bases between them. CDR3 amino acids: CASSPVQGPISSYNEQFF. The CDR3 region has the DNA TGTGCCAGCAGCCCAGTCCAGGGCCCGATTAGCTCCTACAATGAGCAGTTCTTC.

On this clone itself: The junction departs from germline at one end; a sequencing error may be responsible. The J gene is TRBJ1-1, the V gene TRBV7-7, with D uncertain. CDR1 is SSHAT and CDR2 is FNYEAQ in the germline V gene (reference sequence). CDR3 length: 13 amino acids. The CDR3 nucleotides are TGTGCTAGCAGCCGGAATCTGAACACTGAAGCTTTCTTT. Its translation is CASSRNLNTEAFF.

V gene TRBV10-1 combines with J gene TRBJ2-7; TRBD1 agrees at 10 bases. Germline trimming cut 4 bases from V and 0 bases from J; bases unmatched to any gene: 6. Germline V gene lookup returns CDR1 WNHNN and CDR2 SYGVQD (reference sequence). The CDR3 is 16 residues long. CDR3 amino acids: CASSGLGQGGSYEQYF. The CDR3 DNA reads TGCGCCAGCAGTGGACTCGGACAGGGGGGCTCCTACGAGCAGTACTTC.

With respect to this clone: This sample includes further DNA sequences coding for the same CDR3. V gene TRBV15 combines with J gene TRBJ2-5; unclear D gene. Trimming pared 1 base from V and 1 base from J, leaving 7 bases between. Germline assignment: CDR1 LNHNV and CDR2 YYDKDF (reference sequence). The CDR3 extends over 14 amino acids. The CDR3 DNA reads TGTGCCACCAGCAGAGTGGGCGGCCAAGAGACCCAGTACTTC. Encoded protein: CATSRVGGQETQYF.

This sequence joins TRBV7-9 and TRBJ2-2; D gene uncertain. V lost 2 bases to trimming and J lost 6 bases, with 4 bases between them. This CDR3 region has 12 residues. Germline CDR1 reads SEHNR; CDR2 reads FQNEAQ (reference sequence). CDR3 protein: CASSLISGELFF. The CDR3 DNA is TGTGCCAGCAGCTTAATCTCCGGGGAGCTGTTTTTT.

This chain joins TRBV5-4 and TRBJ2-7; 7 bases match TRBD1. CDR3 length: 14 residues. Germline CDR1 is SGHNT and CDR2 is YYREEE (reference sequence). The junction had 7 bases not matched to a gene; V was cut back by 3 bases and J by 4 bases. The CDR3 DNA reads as TGTGCCAGCAGCTGGGGCCAGGGGGTTTACGAGCAGTACTTC. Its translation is CASSWGQGVYEQYF.